This T cell receptor (beta chain) was captured in a study of T-cell memory formation after mild COVID-19. Study at large: Each donor largely had its own TCR clusters.

Study results and caveats: Cross-reactive memory seemingly joined, as some responding clones were found in pre-infection memory. Contracting clones from day 15 to 85 had balanced CD4/CD8; later expanders favoured CD4+.

This CDR3 contains 16 residues. V gave up 3 bases and J gave up 3 bases; unmatched junction bases: 2. Germline CDR1 is SGHVS and CDR2 is FNYEAQ. To note about this clonotype: Its antigen remains unidentified.

TCRdb processed the 5' RACE reads anew with MiXCR; each CDR3 protein has one entry. The sample includes 250,000 to 400,000 distinct CDR3 sequences, roughly an eighth of them seen just once. The specimen was PBMCs or a T cell subset sorted from them (not recorded which). The rearrangement links TRBV7-6 to TRBJ2-3; the match to TRBD2 covers 14 bases. This TCR derives from a man younger than 30 who had mild COVID-19 (a few samples of this study predate the infection). Cell type and time point are not known. The CDR3 spells CASSLTSGGATDTQYF. CDR3 DNA sequence: TGTGCCAGCAGCTTGACTAGCGGGGGGGCAACAGATACGCAGTATTTT.